What follows describes a single T cell receptor (beta chain). Its antigen is not identified. This sample stems from a study of blood T cells in healthy people across ages. This CDR3 comprises 14 residues. Losses at the gene ends were 8 bases for V and 5 bases for J; bases not matched to a gene: 7. PCR was performed a second time for roughly 7 to 11 cycles using a sample-barcoded 5' primer and a J-beta primer mix. TCRdb re-called the 5' RACE reads through MiXCR, storing one row per CDR3 protein. This sample has 700,000 to 900,000 distinct CDR3 sequences, with about 53% found just once. Notes on the study in general: Age showed a roughly linear inverse relationship with TCR beta diversity per million T cells.

Material for sequencing was blood. The receptor was derived from a man older than 75 in good health. The chain combines TRBV12-3 or TRBV12-4 with TRBJ1-4; the match to TRBD1 covers 8 bases. In nucleotides, the CDR3 is TGTGCCAGCGGAGAAGGGACAGGCAATGAAAAACTGTTTTTT. This codes for CASGEGTGNEKLFF.